Below are 26 T cell receptor beta chains sequenced from a single sample in a study of PD-1 blockade in classical Hodgkin lymphoma. The protocol was immunoSEQ multiplex PCR, while the TCRdb copy is restricted to in-frame clones and leaves out a portion. The sample consists of tens of thousands of clones, around nine tenths of them appearing once. Stated time point: cycle 4 day 1 (C4D1), after around six weeks of nivolumab. The patients all showed relapse after autologous stem cell transplantation, while their brentuximab vedotin exposure varied. The sequenced sample was peripheral blood mononuclear cells (PBMCs), obtained before the fourth cycle of nivolumab. The receptors were sampled from a human donor with classical Hodgkin lymphoma.

This sequence joins TRBV7-2 and TRBJ2-5; D uncertain. The CDR3 totals 14 residues. Trimming left V 5 bases short and J 2 bases short, with 12 bases between. Germline CDR1 reads SGHTA; CDR2 reads FQGNSA. CDR3 nucleotides: TGTGCCAGCAGCCCAGCGAGCGCTCAAGAGACCCAGTACTTC. As protein: CASSPASAQETQYF.

This clone was counted once. The V call is TRBV7-9, the J call TRBJ1-2; a possible D gene is TRBD1 (5 bases). V lost 2 bases to trimming and J lost 4 bases, with 14 bases between them. The length of the CDR3 is 15 residues. CDR1 and CDR2 (germline): SEHNR, FQNEAQ (reference sequence). The CDR3 loop reads CASSLPTDSIYGYTF. As DNA, the CDR3 is TGTGCCAGCAGCTTACCAACTGACAGCATCTATGGCTACACCTTC.

The chain is built from TRBV6-9 and TRBJ2-7; D remains ambiguous. V was shortened by 6 bases and J by 3 bases, with 15 bases between the two germline ends. Germline loops: CDR1 MNHGY, CDR2 SVAAGI. This CDR3 spans 14 amino acids. This CDR3 is CASRTQDINYEQYF. The DNA of the CDR3 is TGTGCCAGCAGAACACAAGACATTAACTACGAGCAGTACTTC.

The genes are TRBV2 and TRBJ2-5; D perhaps matches TRBD2 (5 bases). Trimming took 6 bases from V and 5 from J, leaving 19 bases between them. CDR3 size: 15 residues. CDR1 is SNHLY and CDR2 is FYNNEI in the germline V gene. This CDR3 is CASSRGRVEAETQYF. CDR3 sequence (DNA): TGTGCCAGCAGCCGGGGAAGGGTAGAGGCGGAGACCCAGTACTTC. The variable domain in full, with the rest retrieved from reference TRBV2 and TRBJ2-5, is EPEVTQTPSHQVTQMGQEVILRCVPISNHLYFYWYRQILGQKVEFLVSFYNNEISEKSEIFDDQFSVERPDGSNFTLKIRSTKLEDSAMYFCASSRGRVEAETQYFGPGTRLLVL.

The chain links TRBV29-1 to TRBJ2-7; unclear D gene. The germline CDR1 and CDR2 sequences are SQVTM and ANQGSEA. The CDR3 runs 11 residues. V was shortened by 7 bases and J by 6 bases, with 13 bases between the two germline ends. The CDR3: CSADVESEQYF. The CDR3 nucleotides are TGCAGCGCAGACGTGGAGAGCGAGCAGTACTTC.

The chain employs TRBV29-1 and TRBJ1-5, with D perhaps matching TRBD1 (6 bases). The CDR3 consists of 14 residues. Trimming took off 4 bases at V and 2 bases at J, with 12 bases between the two ends. CDR1 and CDR2 (germline): SQVTM, ANQGSEA. CDR3 sequence: CSVGGRGGNQPQHF. CDR3 sequence (DNA): TGCAGCGTTGGGGGGCGAGGGGGCAATCAGCCCCAGCATTTT.

The genes are TRBV4-3 and TRBJ2-5; TRBD2 matches 14 bases. The CDR3 loop spans 19 amino acids. V gave up 3 bases and J gave up 4 bases; unmatched junction bases: 13. Germline V gene sequence: CDR1 LGHNA, CDR2 YSLEER. CDR3 nucleotides: TGCGCCAGCAGCCACCCAAGTTTGACTAGCGGGGGGGTAGGAGAGACCCAGTACTTC. Its translation: CASSHPSLTSGGVGETQYF.

The rearrangement links TRBV29-1 to TRBJ1-2; TRBD1 matches 7 bases. The germline V gene encodes CDR1 SQVTM and CDR2 ANQGSEA. This CDR3 comprises 11 residues. J gave up 5 bases and V 7 bases, and 4 bases lay outside the gene matches. This CDR3 is CSATGRYGYTF. The CDR3 DNA follows: TGCAGCGCGACAGGGCGGTATGGCTACACCTTC.

This chain connects TRBV19 to TRBJ1-4; D call uncertain. CDR1 LNHDA and CDR2 SQIVND come from the germline V gene (reference sequence). V dropped 2 bases and J dropped 0 bases, with 7 bases sitting between them. CDR3 size: 15 residues. CDR3 DNA: TGTGCCAGTAGTATAAACTGGGCAACTAATGAAAAACTGTTTTTT. Translating it yields CASSINWATNEKLFF. The entire variable domain, with the rest obtained from reference TRBV19 and TRBJ1-4, is as follows: DGGITQSPKYLFRKEGQNVTLSCEQNLNHDAMYWYRQDPGQGLRLIYYSQIVNDFQKGDIAEGYSVSREKKESFPLTVTSAQKNPTAFYLCASSINWATNEKLFFGSGTQLSVL.

The chain is built from TRBV4-2 and TRBJ1-1; a weak D match, TRBD1 (6 bases). The CDR3 spans 13 residues. CDR1 LGHNA and CDR2 YNFKEQ come from the germline V gene. Trimming removed 0 bases at V and 5 bases at J, with 7 bases between. As DNA, the CDR3 is TGTGCCAGCAGCCAAGACAGGGGTACTGAAGCTTTCTTT. This codes for CASSQDRGTEAFF.

The CDR3 DNA reads as TGTGCCAGCTCACCCTCCGGGACATTAGACGAAAAACTGTTTTTT. This translates into CASSPSGTLDEKLFF. The chain recombines TRBV18 with TRBJ1-4, with D perhaps TRBD1 (6 bases). Deletions cut 3 bases from V and 8 bases from J, with 16 bases between. Germline CDR1 KGHSH, CDR2 LQKENI. This CDR3 has 15 residues.

This clone was seen a handful of times. This chain links TRBV7-7 with TRBJ2-1; D gene ambiguous. There are 12 residues in the CDR3. Germline loops: CDR1 SSHAT, CDR2 FNYEAQ (reference sequence). The V end lost 3 bases, the J end lost 4 bases, and 4 bases lay between the germline ends. The CDR3, as DNA: TGTGCCAGCAGCTTGGGTTACAATGAGCAGTTCTTC. It encodes CASSLGYNEQFF.

The rearrangement uses TRBV19 and TRBJ1-5; D might be TRBD1 (5 bases). Germline V gene sequence: CDR1 LNHDA, CDR2 SQIVND (reference sequence). The CDR3 contains 14 residues. V was clipped by 7 bases and J by 7 bases, with 17 bases between them. The CDR3 here is CASTLGGLGQPQHF. CDR3 sequence (DNA): TGTGCCAGTACCCTGGGGGGGTTGGGCCAGCCCCAGCATTTT.

The rearrangement uses TRBV6-5 and TRBJ1-1; D gene unclear. The CDR3 loop spans 13 amino acids. Between the trimmed V and J ends, which lost 4 bases and 4 bases, there was a span of 10 bases. Germline V lookup: CDR1 MNHEY, CDR2 SVGAGI. CDR3 in amino acids: CASSSSGSTEAFF. In DNA, the CDR3 is TGTGCCAGCAGTTCCTCAGGTAGCACTGAAGCTTTCTTT.

This clone was found once. J is TRBJ2-3 and V is TRBV15; D call uncertain. Trimming took 3 bases from V and 2 from J, leaving 6 bases between them. This CDR3 is 13 amino acids long. The V gene's germline CDR1 is LNHNV and CDR2 YYDKDF (reference sequence). The DNA of the CDR3 is TGTGCCACCAGCAGGGGGTTCACAGATACGCAGTATTTT. Translated, it gives CATSRGFTDTQYF.

The CDR3, as DNA: TGTGCCTGGAGTGTAATCTACAATGAGCAGTTCTTC. Its protein product is CAWSVIYNEQFF. This chain uses TRBV30 with TRBJ2-1, with D unclear. The length of the CDR3 is 12 residues. Per the germline V gene, CDR1 is GTSNPN and CDR2 is SVGIG (reference sequence). V lost 0 bases to trimming and J lost 3 bases, with 3 bases between them. The variable domain in full, with the rest retrieved from reference TRBV30 and TRBJ2-1, is SQTIHQWPATLVQPVGSPLSLECTVEGTSNPNLYWYRQAAGRGLQLLFYSVGIGQISSEVPQNLSASRPQDRQFILSSKKLLLSDSGFYLCAWSVIYNEQFFGPGTRLTVL.

The chain employs TRBV27 and TRBJ2-7, with 7 bases lining up with TRBD1. Germline lookup yields CDR1 MNHEY and CDR2 SMNVEV (reference sequence). Trimming removed 9 bases from V and 2 bases from J; junction bases left unmatched: 16. This CDR3 has 16 amino acids. CDR3 loop: CASSWGQPLKPYEQYF. The DNA of the CDR3 is TGTGCCAGTTCATGGGGACAGCCTTTGAAACCCTACGAGCAGTACTTC.

CDR3 in DNA: TGTGCCATCAGTGAGTCTGCGGACGAGCAGTACTTC. Translating gives CAISESADEQYF. V and J are TRBV10-3 and TRBJ2-7; D call uncertain. CDR1 is ENHRY, CDR2 SYGVKD, per germline. CDR3 length equals 12 residues. Trimming removed 0 bases from V and 5 bases from J, with 5 bases in between.

In DNA, the CDR3 is TGTGCCACCAGCAGTACGGGCAGGCAGCAGTACTTC. It encodes CATSSTGRQQYF. The J gene is TRBJ2-7, the V gene TRBV15; D remains unclear. The CDR3 spans 12 residues. The ends were cut back, 3 bases at V and 8 bases at J, with 11 bases in the middle. Germline V gene sequence: CDR1 LNHNV, CDR2 YYDKDF (reference sequence).

V usage is TRBV27 and J usage is TRBJ1-2, with 12 bases identical to TRBD1. The CDR3 is 15 residues long. Germline-derived CDR1 and CDR2 are MNHEY and SMNVEV (reference sequence). Losses at the gene ends were 6 bases for V and 4 bases for J; bases not matched to a gene: 6. CDR3 bases: TGTGCCAGCAGCCCGGGGACAGGGGGCGGCTATGGCTACACCTTC. Its protein is CASSPGTGGGYGYTF.

This chain connects TRBV7-9 to TRBJ1-6; no firm D call. Germline CDR1 SEHNR, CDR2 FQNEAQ (reference sequence). The CDR3 has 14 residues. V lost 3 bases, J lost 9 bases, and 12 bases lay in between. The CDR3 DNA reads TGTGCCAGCAGCTTTGGGGTCAAGCCTTCACCCCTCCACTTT. Protein sequence: CASSFGVKPSPLHF.

This chain uses TRBV7-2 with TRBJ2-7; D unclear. The V end lost 4 bases, the J end lost 3 bases, and 7 bases lay between the germline ends. The CDR3 runs 12 residues. Germline CDR1 SGHTA, CDR2 FQGNSA. The CDR3 DNA sequence: TGTGCCAGCAGCTGGACCGTCTACGAGCAGTACTTC. Protein product: CASSWTVYEQYF.

The gene calls are TRBV13 and TRBJ2-7; possibly TRBD2 for D (6 bases). CDR3 length: 15 amino acids. The germline CDR1 and CDR2 sequences are PRHDT and FYEKMQ (reference sequence). The V end lost 1 base, the J end lost 1 base, and 11 bases lay between the germline ends. The chain's CDR3 is CASSLDRGLSYEQYF. CDR3 in DNA: TGTGCCAGCAGCTTAGATCGGGGACTTTCCTACGAGCAGTACTTC.

J is TRBJ2-7 and V is TRBV6-1; 8 bases are a match to TRBD1. CDR1 is MNHNS, CDR2 SASEGT, per germline. The CDR3 has 13 amino acids. V shed 4 bases, J shed 1 base, and the junction held 0 bases outside the gene matches. The CDR3 bases are TGTGCCAGCAGTGGGGACAGGTCCTACGAGCAGTACTTC. Amino acid sequence: CASSGDRSYEQYF.

This chain joins TRBV5-1 and TRBJ1-5; no clear D gene. Trimming stripped 2 bases from V and 5 bases from J, with 11 bases between. The length of the CDR3 is 14 residues. From germline, CDR1 is SGHRS and CDR2 YFSETQ. DNA of the CDR3: TGCGCCAGCAGCTTTTCCGGTCAAGATCAGCCCCAGCATTTT. Its translation: CASSFSGQDQPQHF.

The table lists this clone with a few counts. The chain employs TRBV5-1 and TRBJ2-3; D is ambiguous. Between the trimmed V and J ends, which lost 7 bases and 0 bases, there was a span of 6 bases. The germline CDR1 and CDR2 sequences are SGHRS and YFSETQ. The CDR3 is 12 amino acids. Written as DNA, the CDR3 is TGCGCCAGCGGGTCTAGCACAGATACGCAGTATTTT. As protein: CASGSSTDTQYF.